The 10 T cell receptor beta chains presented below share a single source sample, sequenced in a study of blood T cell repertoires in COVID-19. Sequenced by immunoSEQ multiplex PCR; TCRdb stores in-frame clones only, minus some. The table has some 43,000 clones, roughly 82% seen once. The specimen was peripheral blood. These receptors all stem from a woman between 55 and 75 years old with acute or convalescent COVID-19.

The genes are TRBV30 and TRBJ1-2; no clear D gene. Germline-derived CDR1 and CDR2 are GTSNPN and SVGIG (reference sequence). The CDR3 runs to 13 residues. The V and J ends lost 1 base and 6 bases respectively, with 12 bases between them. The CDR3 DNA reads TGTGCCTGGAGTGATGGGTTCCAGGATGGCTACACCTTC. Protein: CAWSDGFQDGYTF.

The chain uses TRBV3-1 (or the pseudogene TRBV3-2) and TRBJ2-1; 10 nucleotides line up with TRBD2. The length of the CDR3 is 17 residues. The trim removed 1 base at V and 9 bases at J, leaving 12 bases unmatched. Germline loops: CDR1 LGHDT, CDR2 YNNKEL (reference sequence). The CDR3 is CASSQGLAGAQGGEQFF. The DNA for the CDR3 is TGTGCCAGCAGCCAAGGGCTAGCGGGGGCCCAGGGAGGTGAGCAGTTCTTC.

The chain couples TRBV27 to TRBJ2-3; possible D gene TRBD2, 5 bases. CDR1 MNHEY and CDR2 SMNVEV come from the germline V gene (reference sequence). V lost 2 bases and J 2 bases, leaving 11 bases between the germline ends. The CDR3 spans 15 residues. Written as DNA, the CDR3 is TGTGCCAGCAGTTTAAGGCGAGCGGTCACAGATACGCAGTATTTT. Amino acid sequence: CASSLRRAVTDTQYF.

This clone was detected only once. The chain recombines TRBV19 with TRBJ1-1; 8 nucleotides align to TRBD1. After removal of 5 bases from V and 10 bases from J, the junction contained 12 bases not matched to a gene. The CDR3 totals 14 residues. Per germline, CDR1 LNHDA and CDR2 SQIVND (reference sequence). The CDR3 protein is CASSVGQGRRGAFF. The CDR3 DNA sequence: TGTGCCAGTAGTGTCGGACAGGGAAGGAGAGGAGCTTTCTTT. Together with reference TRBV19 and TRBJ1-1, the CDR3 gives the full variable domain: DGGITQSPKYLFRKEGQNVTLSCEQNLNHDAMYWYRQDPGQGLRLIYYSQIVNDFQKGDIAEGYSVSREKKESFPLTVTSAQKNPTAFYLCASSVGQGRRGAFFGQGTRLTVV.

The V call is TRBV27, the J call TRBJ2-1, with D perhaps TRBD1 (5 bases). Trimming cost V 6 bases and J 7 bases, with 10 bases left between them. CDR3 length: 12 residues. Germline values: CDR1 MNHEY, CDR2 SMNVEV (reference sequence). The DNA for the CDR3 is TGTGCCAGCAGACTGACAGAAAATGAGCAGTTCTTC. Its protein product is CASRLTENEQFF.

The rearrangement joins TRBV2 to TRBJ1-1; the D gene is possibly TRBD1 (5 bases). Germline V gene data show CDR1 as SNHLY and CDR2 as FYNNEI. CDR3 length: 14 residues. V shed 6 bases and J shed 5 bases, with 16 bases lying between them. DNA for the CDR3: TGTGCCAGCAGGGGCGATGGTGGGGCAACTGAAGCTTTCTTT. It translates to CASRGDGGATEAFF.

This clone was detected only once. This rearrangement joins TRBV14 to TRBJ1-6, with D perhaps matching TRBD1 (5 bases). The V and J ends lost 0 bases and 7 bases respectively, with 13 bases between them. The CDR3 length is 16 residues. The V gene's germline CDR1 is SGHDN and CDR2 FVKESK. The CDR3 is CASSQDPTDPNSPLHF. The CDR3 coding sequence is TGTGCCAGCAGCCAAGACCCGACAGATCCAAATTCACCCCTCCACTTT.

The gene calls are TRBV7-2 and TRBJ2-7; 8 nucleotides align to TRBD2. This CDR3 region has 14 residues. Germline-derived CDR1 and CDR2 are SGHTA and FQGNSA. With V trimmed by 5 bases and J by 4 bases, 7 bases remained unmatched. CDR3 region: CASSPKGGGYEQYF. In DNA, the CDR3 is TGTGCCAGCAGCCCAAAGGGCGGGGGGTACGAGCAGTACTTC.

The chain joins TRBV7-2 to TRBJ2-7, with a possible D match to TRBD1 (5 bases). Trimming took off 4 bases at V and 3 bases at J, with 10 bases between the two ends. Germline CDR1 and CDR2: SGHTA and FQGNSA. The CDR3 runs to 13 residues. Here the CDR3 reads CASSSADSYEQYF. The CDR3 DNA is TGTGCCAGCAGCTCAGCCGACAGCTACGAGCAGTACTTC.

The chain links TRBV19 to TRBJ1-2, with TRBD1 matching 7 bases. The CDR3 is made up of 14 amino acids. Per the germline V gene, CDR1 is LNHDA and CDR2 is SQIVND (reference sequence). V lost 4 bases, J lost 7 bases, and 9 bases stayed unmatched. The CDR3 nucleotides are TGTGCCAGTAGTAGAACAGGGGAGGAACGTGGCTACACCTTC. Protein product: CASSRTGEERGYTF.